This T cell receptor (beta chain) was sequenced in a study of CD8 T cells in Susac syndrome. Germline V gene lookup returns CDR1 SGDLS and CDR2 YYNGEE. V lost 0 bases to trimming and J lost 5 bases, with 6 bases between them. The length of the CDR3 is 12 residues. Sequencing of TCR beta was performed on blood CD8+ and CD4+ T cells. The multiple sclerosis controls were treatment-naive patients, and their relapsing-remitting disease was stable or active. Through negative isolation, CD4+ and CD8+ T cells were obtained, while TEMRA cells were enriched using FACS. With random hexamers, 0.5 to 1 ug RNA was reverse transcribed. Amplification of the TCR beta CDR3 was carried out by immunoSEQ multiplex PCR, which spanned a total of 54 Vbeta and 13 Jbeta segments. MiXCR, run by TCRdb on the immunoSEQ multiplex PCR reads, gives a single entry per CDR3 protein. The data show some 220,000 distinct CDR3 sequences, 95% seen once.

This chain connects TRBV9 to TRBJ2-7; D tentatively fits TRBD1 or TRBD2 (5 bases each). The TCR was taken from a human donor with multiple sclerosis. What was sequenced was CD4+ T cells from PBMCs. The CDR3 is CASSVAGHEQYF. Written as DNA, the CDR3 is TGTGCCAGCAGCGTAGCGGGGCACGAGCAGTACTTC. Looking up the rest from reference TRBV9 and TRBJ2-7 gives the full variable domain: DSGVTQTPKHLITATGQRVTLRCSPRSGDLSVYWYQQSLDQGLQFLIQYYNGEERAKGNILERFSAQQFPDLHSELNLSSLELGDSALYFCASSVAGHEQYFGPGTRLTVT.